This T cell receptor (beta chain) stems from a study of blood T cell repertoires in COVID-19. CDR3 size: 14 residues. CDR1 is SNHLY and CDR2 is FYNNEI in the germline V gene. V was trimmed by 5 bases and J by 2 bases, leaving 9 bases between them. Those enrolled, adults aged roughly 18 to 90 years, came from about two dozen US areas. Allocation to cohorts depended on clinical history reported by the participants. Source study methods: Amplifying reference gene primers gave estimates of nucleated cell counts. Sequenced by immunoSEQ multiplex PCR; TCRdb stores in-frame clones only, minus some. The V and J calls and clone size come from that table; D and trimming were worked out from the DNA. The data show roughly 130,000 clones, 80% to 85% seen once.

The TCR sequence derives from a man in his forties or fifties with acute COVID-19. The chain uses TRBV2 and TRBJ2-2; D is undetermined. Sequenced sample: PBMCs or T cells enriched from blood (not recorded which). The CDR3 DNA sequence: TGTGCCAGCAGTCCGGTTCTCAACACCGGGGAGCTGTTTTTT. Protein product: CASSPVLNTGELFF.